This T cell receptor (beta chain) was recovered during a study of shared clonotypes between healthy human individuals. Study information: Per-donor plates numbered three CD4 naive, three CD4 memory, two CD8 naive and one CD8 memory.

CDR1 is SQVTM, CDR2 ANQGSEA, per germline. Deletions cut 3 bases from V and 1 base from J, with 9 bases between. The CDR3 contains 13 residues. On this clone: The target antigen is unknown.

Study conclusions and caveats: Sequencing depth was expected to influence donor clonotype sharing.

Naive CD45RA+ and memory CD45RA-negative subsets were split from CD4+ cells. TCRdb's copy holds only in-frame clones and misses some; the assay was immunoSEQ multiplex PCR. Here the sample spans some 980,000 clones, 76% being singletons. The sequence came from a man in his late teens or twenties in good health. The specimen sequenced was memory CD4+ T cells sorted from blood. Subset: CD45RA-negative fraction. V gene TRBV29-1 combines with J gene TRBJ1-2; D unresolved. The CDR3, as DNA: TGCAGCGTTGAGATGGCCCTTAACTATGGCTACACCTTC. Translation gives CSVEMALNYGYTF.